The clone carrying this T cell receptor beta chain was recorded only once. The CDR3 extends over 13 amino acids. The ends were cut back, 3 bases at V and 7 bases at J, with 16 bases in the middle. CDR1 DFQATT and CDR2 SNEGSKA come from the germline V gene (reference sequence). As originally analysed: Amplifying reference gene primers gave estimates of nucleated cell counts. Repertoires were generated with immunoSEQ multiplex PCR, while TCRdb's copy carries only in-frame clones and drops some. From that table come the V and J calls and clone size; the DNA was used to work out D and trimming. Of tens of thousands of clones listed, roughly 84% are singletons. This entry belongs to a study of blood T cell repertoires in COVID-19. Looking at the study overall: Acute-phase and convalescent COVID-19 samples originated in the United States, Italy and Spain. Sources were T cells, B-cell-depleted T cells, or PBMCs; the material itself was cDNA or gDNA.

This chain uses TRBV20-1 with TRBJ2-7; TRBD1 might be the D (6 bases). The TCR originated in a man at least 80 years old with active or convalescent COVID-19. Sequencing was performed on peripheral blood. The CDR3 sequence: CSASIQGIWEQYF. The CDR3 nucleotides are TGCAGTGCTAGTATACAGGGTATTTGGGAGCAGTACTTC.